Each of the 20 T cell receptor beta chains below was sequenced from the same sample in a study of OX40 agonist ivuxolimab in advanced cancers. Repertoires were generated with immunoSEQ multiplex PCR, while TCRdb's copy carries only in-frame clones and drops some. The sample contains more than 65,000 clones, about nine tenths of which appear only once. The input for sequencing was CD4+ or CD8+ T cells sorted from blood, taken in a trial of the OX40 agonist ivuxolimab. The receptor set was obtained from an adult with an advanced solid tumor such as melanoma, head and neck, liver or kidney cancer.

The rearrangement uses TRBV6-1 and TRBJ2-7; weak D call: TRBD2 (6 bases). V lost 1 base and J lost 4, with 20 bases in between. This CDR3 has 17 amino acids. The germline V gene has CDR1 MNHNS and CDR2 SASEGT. CDR3 amino acids: CASSEGWATGAGYEQYF. In DNA, the CDR3 is TGTGCCAGCAGTGAAGGCTGGGCCACCGGGGCGGGGTACGAGCAGTACTTC.

V gene TRBV5-1 combines with J gene TRBJ2-5; TRBD1 aligns across 9 bases. The J call may be in error: the DNA end matches TRBJ2-7 better. CDR1 SGHRS and CDR2 YFSETQ come from the germline V gene. The CDR3 has 16 amino acids. CDR3 amino acids: CASSSAPGQGSYEQYF. The CDR3, as DNA: TGCGCCAGCAGCTCGGCCCCGGGACAGGGCTCCTACGAGCAGTACTTC.

The chain employs TRBV2 and TRBJ1-2; 8 bases fit TRBD1. V trimming: 0 bases; J trimming: 4 bases; junction bases outside the gene matches: 7. The CDR3 contains 16 residues. Germline V lookup: CDR1 SNHLY, CDR2 FYNNEI. The CDR3: CASSEAGTGTPYGYTF. CDR3 DNA sequence: TGTGCCAGCAGTGAAGCTGGGACAGGTACCCCCTATGGCTACACCTTC.

The rearrangement links TRBV19 to TRBJ2-7; D possibly corresponds to TRBD2 (6 bases). The length of the CDR3 is 13 residues. Germline CDR1 and CDR2: LNHDA and SQIVND (reference sequence). Trimming stripped 5 bases from V and 3 bases from J, with 11 bases between. In DNA form, the CDR3 reads TGTGCCAGTAGTCGGGACTGGAACTACGAGCAGTACTTC. It yields the protein CASSRDWNYEQYF.

The chain recombines TRBV30 with TRBJ2-7; maybe TRBD1 (5 bases). This CDR3 spans 11 amino acids. Germline V gene lookup returns CDR1 GTSNPN and CDR2 SVGIG (reference sequence). V gave up 0 bases and J gave up 7 bases, with 7 bases separating them. Written as DNA, the CDR3 is TGTGCCTGGAGTGTAGGGGTGGAGCAGTACTTC. Amino acid sequence: CAWSVGVEQYF. The entire variable domain, with the rest obtained from reference TRBV30 and TRBJ2-7, is as follows: SQTIHQWPATLVQPVGSPLSLECTVEGTSNPNLYWYRQAAGRGLQLLFYSVGIGQISSEVPQNLSASRPQDRQFILSSKKLLLSDSGFYLCAWSVGVEQYFGPGTRLTVT.

The genes are TRBV5-6 and TRBJ1-5; perhaps TRBD1 as D (5 bases). CDR1 and CDR2 from the germline V gene are SGHDT and YYEEEE. Trimming removed 2 bases from V and 1 base from J, with 10 bases in between. CDR3 length equals 15 residues. Written as DNA, the CDR3 is TGTGCCAGCAGCTTCAGACAGACGAGCAATCAGCCCCAGCATTTT. Encoded protein: CASSFRQTSNQPQHF.

The chain carries TRBV11-2 and TRBJ1-5; D unresolved. V was trimmed by 2 bases and J by 5 bases, leaving 13 bases between them. CDR3 length: 15 residues. Germline loops: CDR1 SGHAT, CDR2 FQNNGV. CDR3 nucleotides: TGTGCCAGCAGCTTATCTCGAGACTTATATCAGCCCCAGCATTTT. Protein product: CASSLSRDLYQPQHF.

The chain is built from TRBV19 and TRBJ2-7; tentatively, D is TRBD2 (7 bases). CDR1 and CDR2 (germline): LNHDA, SQIVND (reference sequence). The CDR3 spans 15 residues. The ends were cut back, 1 base at V and 2 bases at J, with 12 bases in the middle. CDR3 coding DNA: TGTGCCAGTAGTATAGGAGGGGGGGGCCCCTACGAGCAGTACTTC. Translating it yields CASSIGGGGPYEQYF. The full variable domain, completed using reference TRBV19 and TRBJ2-7, is DGGITQSPKYLFRKEGQNVTLSCEQNLNHDAMYWYRQDPGQGLRLIYYSQIVNDFQKGDIAEGYSVSREKKESFPLTVTSAQKNPTAFYLCASSIGGGGPYEQYFGPGTRLTVT.

The chain links TRBV5-6 to TRBJ1-2; no clear D gene. The CDR3 is made up of 13 amino acids. The V end was cut by 2 bases, the J end by 6 bases, with 11 bases between. CDR1 SGHDT and CDR2 YYEEEE come from the germline V gene. The CDR3 bases are TGTGCCAGCAGCTTTCAACAATCGGATGGCTACACCTTC. Translation: CASSFQQSDGYTF.

The chain links TRBV7-9 to TRBJ2-7; D assignment may be TRBD1 or TRBD2 (6 bases each). The CDR3 extends over 11 amino acids. V lost 11 bases, J lost 5 bases, and 13 bases lay in between. Germline CDR1 is SEHNR and CDR2 is FQNEAQ (reference sequence). The CDR3 loop is CASRGGNEQYF. In nucleotides, the CDR3 is TGTGCCTCCAGAGGGGGGAACGAGCAGTACTTC.

J is TRBJ1-2 and V is TRBV15; 9 nucleotides align to TRBD1. Unmatched junction bases numbered 10, after V lost 3 bases and J lost 5 bases. This CDR3 comprises 16 residues. CDR1 is LNHNV, CDR2 YYDKDF, per germline (reference sequence). As DNA, the CDR3 is TGTGCCACCAGCAGGGGGGGCCAGACAGGGGGTTATGGCTACACCTTC. Its protein is CATSRGGQTGGYGYTF.

The rearrangement links TRBV10-2 to TRBJ1-5, with D possibly TRBD1 on 6 matching bases. The CDR3 runs to 14 residues. Germline CDR1 is WSHSY and CDR2 is SAAADI. With 6 bases removed from V and 3 bases from J, the gap between germline ends came to 12 bases. Here the CDR3 DNA reads TGCGCCAGCAGCCAGACAGGCAACAATCAGCCCCAGCATTTT. It yields the protein CASSQTGNNQPQHF.

The rearrangement uses TRBV4-2 and TRBJ2-2; 12 positions match TRBD2. Germline assignment: CDR1 LGHNA and CDR2 YNFKEQ. Germline trimming cut 3 bases from V and 6 bases from J; bases unmatched to any gene: 11. The CDR3 contains 18 residues. DNA of the CDR3: TGTGCCAGCAGCCATGGGACTAGCGGGCTCCGGGGGGCCGGGGAGCTGTTTTTT. Translation gives CASSHGTSGLRGAGELFF.

The J gene is TRBJ2-7, the V gene TRBV5-5, with D possibly TRBD2 on 6 matching bases. Germline V gives CDR1 SGHKS, CDR2 YYEKEE (reference sequence). The CDR3 is made up of 15 amino acids. Trimming shortened V by 0 bases and J by 6 bases, and 16 bases separated the two germline ends. The CDR3 DNA follows: TGTGCCAGCAGCTTGGAAGGAGGGAAAGTTGGCGAGCAGTACTTC. Residues: CASSLEGGKVGEQYF.

As concerns this clone: A read error may account for a junction end that differs from germline. The J gene is TRBJ1-3, the V gene TRBV7-7, with D maybe TRBD1 (6 bases). CDR3 length equals 14 residues. Germline CDR1 SSHAT, CDR2 FNYEAQ (reference sequence). This chain's CDR3 is CASSSGVAGNTIYF. CDR3 DNA sequence: TGTGCTAGCAGCTCAGGGGTTGCTGGAAACACCATATATTTT. The complete variable domain, with remaining parts taken from reference TRBV7-7 and TRBJ1-3, reads GAGVSQSPRYKVTKRGQDVTLRCDPISSHATLYWYQQALGQGPEFLTYFNYEAQPDKSGLPSDRFSAERPEGSISTLTIQRTEQRDSAMYRCASSSGVAGNTIYFGEGSWLTVV.

This rearrangement joins TRBV6-5 to TRBJ2-3; 9 bases line up with TRBD2. Germline V lookup: CDR1 MNHEY, CDR2 SVGAGI. V dropped 4 bases and J dropped 7; count of bases not matched to a gene: 12. This CDR3 region has 16 residues. The CDR3 sequence: CASSSRTSAGTNTQYF. As DNA, the CDR3 is TGTGCCAGCAGTTCCAGGACTAGCGCCGGCACGAATACGCAGTATTTT.

The V and J genes are TRBV11-2 and TRBJ2-1, with TRBD2 identical over 11 bases. Germline V lookup: CDR1 SGHAT, CDR2 FQNNGV. The CDR3 has 16 amino acids. J lost 2 bases, V lost 6 bases, and 6 bases had no gene match. The CDR3 protein is CASRVTSGSTYNEQFF. CDR3 in DNA: TGTGCCAGCAGAGTAACTAGCGGGAGTACCTACAATGAGCAGTTCTTC.

The chain couples TRBV5-1 to TRBJ2-7; the D gene is possibly TRBD1 (5 bases). The V end was cut by 0 bases, the J end by 4 bases, with 8 bases between. CDR3 length equals 13 residues. CDR1 and CDR2 (germline): SGHRS, YFSETQ. This chain's CDR3 is CASSLDWTYEQYF. The CDR3 nucleotides read TGCGCCAGCAGCTTGGATTGGACATACGAGCAGTACTTC. Looking up the rest from reference TRBV5-1 and TRBJ2-7 gives the full variable domain: KAGVTQTPRYLIKTRGQQVTLSCSPISGHRSVSWYQQTPGQGLQFLFEYFSETQRNKGNFPGRFSGRQFSNSRSEMNVSTLELGDSALYLCASSLDWTYEQYFGPGTRLTVT.

J is TRBJ1-2 and V is TRBV28; 7 nucleotides align to TRBD1. Germline V gives CDR1 MDHEN, CDR2 SYDVKM. This CDR3 is built from 14 residues. The trim removed 3 bases at V and 4 bases at J, leaving 5 bases unmatched. CDR3 residues: CASSFSGTAYGYTF. The CDR3 DNA is TGTGCCAGCAGTTTCTCCGGGACAGCCTATGGCTACACCTTC.

The V call is TRBV7-9, the J call TRBJ1-1; D not resolved. The V gene lost 6 bases and the J gene lost 5 bases, with 10 bases spanning the gap. The CDR3 covers 12 residues. The germline CDR1 and CDR2 sequences are SEHNR and FQNEAQ (reference sequence). CDR3 protein: CASRHQWTEAFF. DNA for the CDR3: TGTGCCAGCAGGCACCAGTGGACTGAAGCTTTCTTT.